These 17 T cell receptor beta chains came from one sample sequenced in a study of vaccination and CD4 T cells after COVID-19. Noted treatment: approximately nine-day PBMC culture with coronavirus spike peptide pools or control peptides (ViraFEST assay). Sequencing of cultured CD4+ T cell DNA used the Oncomine TCR Beta short-read assay. MiXCR was run by TCRdb on the PCR reads, yielding one entry per CDR3 protein. The table shows around 16,000 distinct CDR3 sequences, with 65% to 80% occurring only once. For these receptors, no antigen is known. The specimen sequenced was CD4+ T cells from blood, cultured in vitro. These receptors were collected from a human donor who had recovered from COVID-19.

CDR3 amino acids: CASSLLGQGGRVHEQYF. Here the CDR3 DNA reads TGTGCCAGCAGCTTGTTGGGGCAGGGAGGAAGGGTCCACGAGCAGTACTTC. V and J are TRBV5-5 and TRBJ2-7; possibly TRBD2 for D (6 bases). The V gene's germline CDR1 is SGHKS and CDR2 YYEKEE (reference sequence). This CDR3 is 17 amino acids long. Trimming cost V 1 base and J 5 bases, with 22 bases left between them.

The rearrangement joins TRBV5-1 to TRBJ2-5, with D possibly being TRBD2 (6 bases). This CDR3 comprises 15 residues. The germline V and J ends were trimmed by 0 bases and 4 bases, with 13 bases remaining between them. Germline CDR1 reads SGHRS; CDR2 reads YFSETQ. Here the CDR3 DNA reads TGCGCCAGCAGCTTGGCCACTAGCCGAGCAGAGACCCAGTACTTC. Translation: CASSLATSRAETQYF.

The J gene is TRBJ2-3, the V gene TRBV19; D tentatively reads TRBD1 or TRBD2 (5 bases each). CDR1 is LNHDA, CDR2 SQIVND, per germline (reference sequence). The CDR3 spans 16 residues. The germline V and J ends were trimmed by 6 bases and 6 bases, with 22 bases remaining between them. CDR3 region: CASSKYQGRLADTQYF. The CDR3 DNA is TGTGCCAGTAGCAAATATCAGGGTAGGTTAGCGGATACGCAGTATTTT.

The rearrangement uses TRBV20-1 and TRBJ1-2; D is possibly TRBD1 (6 bases). CDR3 length: 13 residues. Per the germline V gene, CDR1 is DFQATT and CDR2 is SNEGSKA (reference sequence). Trimming removed 3 bases at V and 0 bases at J, with 8 bases between. The CDR3 sequence: CSASGQTNYGYTF. The CDR3 bases are TGCAGTGCTAGTGGACAGACTAACTATGGCTACACCTTC.

This chain joins TRBV20-1 and TRBJ1-5; possibly TRBD1 for D (6 bases). Germline CDR1 is DFQATT and CDR2 is SNEGSKA (reference sequence). V dropped 5 bases and J dropped 5 bases, with 16 bases sitting between them. This CDR3 is 14 amino acids long. The CDR3 here is CSAPGTRNDQPQHF. The CDR3 DNA sequence: TGCAGTGCTCCCGGGACACGAAACGATCAGCCCCAGCATTTT.

V is TRBV19 and J is TRBJ2-7, with 8 bases that match TRBD1. J gave up 2 bases and V 10 bases, and 7 bases lay outside the gene matches. Germline lookup yields CDR1 LNHDA and CDR2 SQIVND (reference sequence). CDR3 length: 13 amino acids. Here the CDR3 DNA reads TGTGCCACTTCCGGGACAGGAACCTACGAGCAGTACTTC. Its protein product is CATSGTGTYEQYF.

This chain's CDR3 is CASRGQGFTEAFF. In nucleotides, the CDR3 is TGTGCCAGCAGAGGACAGGGTTTCACTGAAGCTTTCTTT. The J gene is TRBJ1-1, the V gene TRBV25-1; TRBD1 matches at 8 bases. The CDR3 has 13 residues. In germline, CDR1 is MGHDK, CDR2 SYGVNS. J lost 4 bases, V lost 6 bases, and 4 bases had no gene match.

The V and J genes are TRBV20-1 and TRBJ1-5; tentatively, D is TRBD1 (6 bases). The CDR3 spans 15 residues. The V and J ends lost 4 bases and 2 bases respectively, with 15 bases between them. Per the germline V gene, CDR1 is DFQATT and CDR2 is SNEGSKA (reference sequence). The CDR3 spells CSAMAGGTGNQPQHF. CDR3 sequence (DNA): TGCAGTGCTATGGCGGGGGGCACAGGCAATCAGCCCCAGCATTTT.

The chain has TRBV7-2 and TRBJ1-1; TRBD1 aligns across 7 bases. The CDR3 totals 16 residues. V shed 5 bases and J 3 bases; nucleotides not matched to a gene: 12. Germline CDR1 SGHTA, CDR2 FQGNSA. The CDR3 region has the DNA TGTGCCAGCAGCCAAGACAGGGCAGGGCGATACACTGAAGCTTTCTTT. Translated, it gives CASSQDRAGRYTEAFF.

This clonotype was detected a few times. V and J are TRBV6-1 and TRBJ1-2; D is possibly TRBD1 (6 bases). CDR3 length: 14 residues. Germline V gene data show CDR1 as MNHNS and CDR2 as SASEGT. V shed 6 bases and J shed 1 base, with 12 bases lying between them. The CDR3 DNA reads as TGTGCCAGCAGATCACAGGGAATTAACTATGGCTACACCTTC. Translated, it gives CASRSQGINYGYTF.

About this clonotype itself: An end of the junction does not agree with germline; a read error may underlie this. The CDR3 sequence: CATSEAGGTEAFF. The CDR3 DNA reads as TGTGCCACCAGCGAGGCGGGGGGCACTGAAGCTTTCTTT. The genes are TRBV7-9 and TRBJ1-1, with D possibly being TRBD1 (5 bases). Germline assignment: CDR1 SEHNR and CDR2 FQNEAQ (reference sequence). This CDR3 has 13 residues. Complete variable domain (other parts from reference TRBV7-9 and TRBJ1-1): DTGVSQNPRHKITKRGQNVTFRCDPISEHNRLYWYRQTLGQGPEFLTYFQNEAQLEKSRLLSDRFSAERPKGSFSTLEIQRTEQGDSAMYLCATSEAGGTEAFFGQGTRLTVV.

J is TRBJ1-6 and V is TRBV7-2, with D perhaps TRBD1 (5 bases). This CDR3 has 16 residues. CDR1 is SGHTA, CDR2 FQGNSA, per germline. V lost 1 base to trimming and J lost 1 base, with 8 bases between them. The CDR3 region has the DNA TGTGCCAGCAGCTTAGTCGGGGGGTCCTATAATTCACCCCTCCACTTT. This encodes CASSLVGGSYNSPLHF. Full variable domain (outside the CDR3, taken from reference TRBV7-2 and TRBJ1-6): GAGVSQSPSNKVTEKGKDVELRCDPISGHTALYWYRQSLGQGLEFLIYFQGNSAPDKSGLPSDRFSAERTGGSVSTLTIQRTQQEDSAVYLCASSLVGGSYNSPLHFGNGTRLTVT.

The CDR3 region has the DNA TGTGCCAGCAGCACTGGGACAGGTCGTGGGACCCAGTACTTC. Translation gives CASSTGTGRGTQYF. V and J are TRBV7-6 and TRBJ2-5; 8 bases line up with TRBD1. V was pared by 5 bases and J by 7 bases, with 9 bases of the junction left unmatched. Germline-derived CDR1 and CDR2 are SGHVS and FNYEAQ. The CDR3 consists of 14 residues.

The V and J genes are TRBV10-1 and TRBJ1-6, with 7 bases lining up with TRBD1. Germline V gene sequence: CDR1 WNHNN, CDR2 SYGVQD (reference sequence). After removal of 3 bases from V and 0 bases from J, the junction contained 5 bases not matched to a gene. There are 17 residues in the CDR3. As DNA, the CDR3 is TGCGCCAGCAGTGAACCGGGACAGAGCTCCTATAATTCACCCCTCCACTTT. It yields the protein CASSEPGQSSYNSPLHF.

The chain recombines TRBV10-3 with TRBJ1-6; maybe TRBD1 (5 bases). Germline CDR1 is ENHRY and CDR2 is SYGVKD. The CDR3 runs 14 residues. V lost 6 bases and J 7 bases, leaving 13 bases between the germline ends. CDR3 loop: CAIREVGRNSPLHF. The CDR3 DNA sequence: TGTGCCATCAGGGAGGTGGGGCGGAATTCACCCCTCCACTTT.

This clonotype has more than one count but fewer than ten. The chain is built from TRBV10-1 and TRBJ1-5; maybe TRBD1 (5 bases). V was trimmed by 7 bases and J by 0 bases, leaving 10 bases between them. The CDR3 runs to 14 residues. CDR1 and CDR2 (germline): WNHNN, SYGVQD (reference sequence). The CDR3 region has the DNA TGCGCCAGCATAAACAGGCATAGCAATCAGCCCCAGCATTTT. Translated, it gives CASINRHSNQPQHF.

The J gene is TRBJ2-4, the V gene TRBV29-1; 9 positions agree with TRBD1. The CDR3 is made up of 16 amino acids. V shed 4 bases and J 7 bases; nucleotides not matched to a gene: 14. CDR1 is SQVTM, CDR2 ANQGSEA, per germline. The CDR3 region has the DNA TGCAGCGTTGGGTTCCTTACAGGGGGCGCGGGGAACATTCAGTACTTC. Amino acid sequence: CSVGFLTGGAGNIQYF.